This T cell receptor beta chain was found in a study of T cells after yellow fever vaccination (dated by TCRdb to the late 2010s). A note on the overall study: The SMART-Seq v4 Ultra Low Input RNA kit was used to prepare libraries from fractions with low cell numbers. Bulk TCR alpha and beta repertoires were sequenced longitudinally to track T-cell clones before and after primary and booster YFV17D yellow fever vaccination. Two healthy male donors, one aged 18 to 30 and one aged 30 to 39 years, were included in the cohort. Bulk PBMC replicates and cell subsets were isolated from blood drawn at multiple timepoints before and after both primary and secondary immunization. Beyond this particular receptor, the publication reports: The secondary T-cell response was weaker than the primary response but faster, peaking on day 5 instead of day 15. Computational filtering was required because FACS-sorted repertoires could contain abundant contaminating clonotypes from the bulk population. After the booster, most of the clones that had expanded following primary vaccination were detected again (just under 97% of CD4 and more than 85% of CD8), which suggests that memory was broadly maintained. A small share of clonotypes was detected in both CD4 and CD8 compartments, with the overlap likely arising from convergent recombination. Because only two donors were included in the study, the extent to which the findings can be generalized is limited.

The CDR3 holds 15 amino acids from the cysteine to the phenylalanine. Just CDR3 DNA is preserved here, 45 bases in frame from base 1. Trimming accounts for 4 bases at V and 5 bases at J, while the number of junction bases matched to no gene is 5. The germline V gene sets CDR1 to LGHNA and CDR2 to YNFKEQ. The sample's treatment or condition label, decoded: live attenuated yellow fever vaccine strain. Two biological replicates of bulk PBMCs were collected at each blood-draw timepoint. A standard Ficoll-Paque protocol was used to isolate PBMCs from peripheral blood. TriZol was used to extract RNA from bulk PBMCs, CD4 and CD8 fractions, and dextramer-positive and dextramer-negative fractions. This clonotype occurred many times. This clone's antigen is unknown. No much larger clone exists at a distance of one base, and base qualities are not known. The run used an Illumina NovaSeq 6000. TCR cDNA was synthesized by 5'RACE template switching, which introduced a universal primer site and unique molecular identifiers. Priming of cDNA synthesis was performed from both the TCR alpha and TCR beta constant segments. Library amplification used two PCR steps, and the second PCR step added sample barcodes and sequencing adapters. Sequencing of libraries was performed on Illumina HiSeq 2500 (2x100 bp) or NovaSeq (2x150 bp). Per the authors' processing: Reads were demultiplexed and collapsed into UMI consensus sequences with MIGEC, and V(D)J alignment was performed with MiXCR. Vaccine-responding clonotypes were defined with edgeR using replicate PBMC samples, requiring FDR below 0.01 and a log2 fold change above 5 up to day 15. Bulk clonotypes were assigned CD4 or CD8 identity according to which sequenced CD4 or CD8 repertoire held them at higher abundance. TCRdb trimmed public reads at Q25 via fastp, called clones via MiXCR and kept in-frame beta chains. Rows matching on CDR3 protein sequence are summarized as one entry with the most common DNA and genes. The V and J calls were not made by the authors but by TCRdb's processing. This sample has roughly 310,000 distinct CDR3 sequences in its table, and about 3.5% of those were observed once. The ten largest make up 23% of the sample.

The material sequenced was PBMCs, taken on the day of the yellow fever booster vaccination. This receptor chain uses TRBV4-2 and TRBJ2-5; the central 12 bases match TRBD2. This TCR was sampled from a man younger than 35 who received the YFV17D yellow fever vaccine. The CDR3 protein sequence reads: CASSPLAGGPETQYF. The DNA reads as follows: TGTGCCAGCAGCCCCCTAGCGGGGGGGCCGGAGACCCAGTACTTC.